The 30 T cell receptor beta chains below all came from one sample that was sequenced in a study of blood T cell repertoires in COVID-19. Measured with immunoSEQ multiplex PCR; TCRdb has only the in-frame clones, and not every one. The data show fewer than 300,000 clones, 87% seen once. Sequencing was performed on peripheral blood. The origin of the receptors is a woman aged 40 to 50 who had recovered from COVID-19.

This clone occurred once. The chain combines TRBV6-6 with TRBJ2-7, with no clear D. The germline V gene encodes CDR1 MNHNY and CDR2 SVGAGI (reference sequence). The CDR3 is 13 amino acids. The V and J ends lost 5 bases and 2 bases respectively, with 10 bases between them. The CDR3 nucleotides read TGTGCCAGCAGTCGACCGAGTACCTACGAGCAGTACTTC. Translating it yields CASSRPSTYEQYF.

The CDR3 here is CASSVAPLAGTGELFF. CDR3 DNA sequence: TGTGCCAGCAGCGTAGCTCCGCTAGCGGGGACTGGGGAGCTGTTTTTT. This rearrangement joins TRBV9 to TRBJ2-2, with 9 bases fitting TRBD2. CDR1 and CDR2 from the germline V gene are SGDLS and YYNGEE. This CDR3 spans 16 amino acids. V was clipped by 0 bases and J by 8 bases; unmatched bases: 8.

The chain's CDR3 is CASSQPPAGAVTGELFF. CDR3 DNA: TGTGCCAGCAGCCAACCACCAGCGGGGGCCGTCACCGGGGAGCTGTTTTTT. The chain links TRBV4-2 to TRBJ2-2; 8 bases are shared with TRBD2. Per the germline V gene, CDR1 is LGHNA and CDR2 is YNFKEQ. CDR3 length: 17 residues. The V and J ends lost 2 bases and 4 bases, in that order; junction bases with no gene match: 9.

The genes are TRBV5-1 and TRBJ1-1; weak D call: TRBD1 (5 bases). The CDR3 covers 14 residues. Trimming pared 3 bases from V and 1 base from J, leaving 10 bases between. Germline values: CDR1 SGHRS, CDR2 YFSETQ. CDR3 protein: CASSYGAANTEAFF. The CDR3, as DNA: TGCGCCAGCAGCTATGGGGCCGCGAACACTGAAGCTTTCTTT.

To note about this clone: The sample carries other DNA sequences with the same CDR3. This chain uses TRBV6-5 with TRBJ2-7; a weak D match, TRBD1 (6 bases). The V end was cut by 2 bases, the J end by 1 base, with 9 bases between. The V gene's germline CDR1 is MNHEY and CDR2 SVGAGI. This CDR3 comprises 14 residues. The CDR3 loop is CASSYAGASYEQYF. The CDR3 DNA reads as TGTGCCAGCAGTTACGCAGGGGCGTCCTACGAGCAGTACTTC.

The chain employs TRBV4-3 and TRBJ1-4, with unresolved D. The CDR3 runs 16 residues. CDR1 is LGHNA and CDR2 is YSLEER in the germline V gene. V was clipped by 1 base and J by 0 bases, with 9 bases between them. CDR3 coding DNA: TGCGCCAGCAGCCAAGGATGGCTCACAACTAATGAAAAACTGTTTTTT. Translation: CASSQGWLTTNEKLFF.

J is TRBJ1-2 and V is TRBV19; 8 positions agree with TRBD1. CDR1 and CDR2 (germline): LNHDA, SQIVND (reference sequence). The CDR3 length is 16 residues. Losses at the gene ends were 7 bases for V and 1 base for J; bases not matched to a gene: 11. The CDR3 reads CASNGQGGWGNYGYTF. The CDR3 coding sequence is TGTGCCAGTAATGGACAGGGAGGATGGGGTAACTATGGCTACACCTTC.

V and J are TRBV5-1 and TRBJ1-4; TRBD1 is a possible D gene (6 bases). Germline CDR1 SGHRS, CDR2 YFSETQ. V shed 4 bases and J shed 5 bases, with 21 bases lying between them. The CDR3 runs to 17 residues. The CDR3 protein is CASSIKGGPRENEKLFF. DNA for the CDR3: TGCGCCAGCAGCATAAAGGGGGGGCCAAGGGAGAATGAAAAACTGTTTTTT.

The chain links TRBV6-5 to TRBJ2-3; D unresolved. Germline V gene sequence: CDR1 MNHEY, CDR2 SVGAGI. V lost 2 bases to trimming and J lost 3 bases, with 12 bases between them. The CDR3 consists of 15 residues. The CDR3 loop is CASSYTVYGTDTQYF. In DNA, the CDR3 is TGTGCCAGCAGTTACACCGTATACGGGACAGATACGCAGTATTTT.

This clone was found once. The chain is built from TRBV9 and TRBJ2-2, with 7 bases lining up with TRBD1. Germline-derived CDR1 and CDR2 are SGDLS and YYNGEE. V was clipped by 6 bases and J by 6 bases; unmatched bases: 5. This CDR3 has 13 amino acids. Here the CDR3 reads CASTLGGPGELFF. Here the CDR3 DNA reads TGTGCCAGCACCCTAGGGGGCCCCGGGGAGCTGTTTTTT.

This chain uses TRBV7-9 with TRBJ1-4, with 10 nucleotides matching TRBD1. V shed 2 bases and J 10 bases; nucleotides not matched to a gene: 10. Germline V gene lookup returns CDR1 SEHNR and CDR2 FQNEAQ (reference sequence). This CDR3 has 16 residues. The CDR3: CASSLSFGTGDGKLFF. CDR3 sequence (DNA): TGTGCCAGCAGCTTATCCTTTGGGACAGGGGATGGAAAACTGTTTTTT.

The CDR3 DNA is TGTGCCAGCAGTGAACAGGGGGCGAACTATGGCTACACCTTC. This codes for CASSEQGANYGYTF. This chain joins TRBV6-1 and TRBJ1-2, with 8 nucleotides matching TRBD1. Per germline, CDR1 MNHNS and CDR2 SASEGT. The CDR3 runs 14 residues. V lost 2 bases and J lost 2; bases outside the gene matches: 1.

This chain connects TRBV2 to TRBJ1-4; maybe TRBD1 (6 bases). Germline-derived CDR1 and CDR2 are SNHLY and FYNNEI. Trimming pared 6 bases from V and 5 bases from J, leaving 22 bases between. This CDR3 has 17 residues. DNA of the CDR3: TGTGCCAGCAGCCGACAGGTCTCCCTACCTCTAAATGAAAAACTGTTTTTT. Its translation: CASSRQVSLPLNEKLFF. The full variable domain, rest sourced from reference TRBV2 and TRBJ1-4, is EPEVTQTPSHQVTQMGQEVILRCVPISNHLYFYWYRQILGQKVEFLVSFYNNEISEKSEIFDDQFSVERPDGSNFTLKIRSTKLEDSAMYFCASSRQVSLPLNEKLFFGSGTQLSVL.

The chain combines TRBV2 with TRBJ2-7, with D possibly matching TRBD2 (5 bases). Between the trimmed V and J ends, which lost 3 bases and 0 bases, there was a span of 15 bases. The CDR3 extends over 16 amino acids. From germline, CDR1 is SNHLY and CDR2 FYNNEI. The CDR3 sequence is CASSDWGRGPSYEQYF. The CDR3 coding sequence is TGTGCCAGCAGTGATTGGGGTCGGGGTCCCTCCTACGAGCAGTACTTC.

The CDR3 reads CASSYYGPHGYTF. Written as DNA, the CDR3 is TGTGCCAGCAGCTACTACGGTCCGCATGGCTACACCTTC. The chain employs TRBV12-3 or TRBV12-4 and TRBJ1-2; D remains unclear. V lost 6 bases to trimming and J lost 6 bases, with 14 bases between them. The CDR3 has 13 amino acids.

This rearrangement joins TRBV6-5 to TRBJ1-1; TRBD1 is a possible D gene (5 bases). CDR1 is MNHEY and CDR2 is SVGAGI in the germline V gene. The CDR3 totals 12 residues. Trimming stripped 6 bases from V and 2 bases from J, with 7 bases between. CDR3 sequence: CASSRVNTEAFF. The CDR3 nucleotides are TGTGCCAGCAGCAGGGTCAACACTGAAGCTTTCTTT.

J is TRBJ2-5 and V is TRBV30; 8 bases align to TRBD1. V dropped 1 base and J dropped 2; count of bases not matched to a gene: 6. Germline V gene lookup returns CDR1 GTSNPN and CDR2 SVGIG (reference sequence). This CDR3 comprises 15 residues. The CDR3 sequence is CAWSGDRYSQETQYF. As DNA, the CDR3 is TGTGCCTGGAGTGGGGACAGGTATTCACAAGAGACCCAGTACTTC.

The genes are TRBV30 and TRBJ1-6; D is unresolved. The CDR3 covers 14 residues. The V and J ends lost 0 bases and 3 bases respectively, with 6 bases between them. In germline, CDR1 is GTSNPN, CDR2 SVGIG (reference sequence). The chain's CDR3 is CAWSVQFYNSPLHF. As DNA, the CDR3 is TGTGCCTGGAGTGTACAGTTCTATAATTCACCCCTCCACTTT. The full variable domain, rest sourced from reference TRBV30 and TRBJ1-6, is SQTIHQWPATLVQPVGSPLSLECTVEGTSNPNLYWYRQAAGRGLQLLFYSVGIGQISSEVPQNLSASRPQDRQFILSSKKLLLSDSGFYLCAWSVQFYNSPLHFGNGTRLTVT.

V gene TRBV28 combines with J gene TRBJ1-1; 10 bases are a match to TRBD1. The CDR3 loop spans 16 amino acids. V shed 3 bases, J shed 4 bases, and the junction held 8 bases outside the gene matches. In germline, CDR1 is MDHEN, CDR2 SYDVKM. DNA of the CDR3: TGTGCCAGCAGTTTCAGTGTGGGACAGGGGCGCACTGAAGCTTTCTTT. Encoded protein: CASSFSVGQGRTEAFF.

The rearrangement joins TRBV13 to TRBJ2-5; no definite D call. The length of the CDR3 is 14 residues. V lost 3 bases and J lost 5, with 13 bases in between. Per germline, CDR1 PRHDT and CDR2 FYEKMQ (reference sequence). The CDR3 DNA reads as TGTGCCAGCAGCTTTGGATTTAGCTTGGAGACCCAGTACTTC. Its protein product is CASSFGFSLETQYF.

The chain combines TRBV14 with TRBJ2-7; TRBD1 matches at 8 bases. Germline CDR1 and CDR2: SGHDN and FVKESK. Trimming at V came to 0 bases and at J to 1 base, leaving 5 bases not matched to a gene. The CDR3 contains 16 residues. The CDR3 DNA reads as TGTGCCAGCAGCCAAGACGCTGGACAGGGTTCCTACGAGCAGTACTTC. This encodes CASSQDAGQGSYEQYF.

The chain has TRBV13 and TRBJ2-5; D is perhaps TRBD2 (6 bases). V was trimmed by 5 bases and J by 2 bases, leaving 15 bases between them. The CDR3 runs 15 residues. CDR1 is PRHDT, CDR2 FYEKMQ, per germline (reference sequence). The CDR3 here is CASSLGRGTQETQYF. The CDR3 DNA follows: TGTGCCAGCAGCCTGGGACGGGGGACTCAAGAGACCCAGTACTTC. The variable domain in full, with the rest retrieved from reference TRBV13 and TRBJ2-5, is AAGVIQSPRHLIKEKRETATLKCYPIPRHDTVYWYQQGPGQDPQFLISFYEKMQSDKGSIPDRFSAQQFSDYHSELNMSSLELGDSALYFCASSLGRGTQETQYFGPGTRLLVL.

Here the CDR3 DNA reads TGCGCCAGCAGCTTTCAGGGTAACACCGGGGAGCTGTTTTTT. It specifies CASSFQGNTGELFF. The chain has TRBV5-1 and TRBJ2-2; tentative D call: TRBD1 (5 bases). Germline V gene data show CDR1 as SGHRS and CDR2 as YFSETQ. Deletions cut 2 bases from V and 2 bases from J, with 7 bases between. This CDR3 is 14 amino acids long.

This clone was observed once. The chain joins TRBV4-1 to TRBJ2-1, with D perhaps matching TRBD2 (5 bases). The germline CDR1 and CDR2 sequences are MGHRA and YSYEKL. The CDR3 extends over 17 amino acids. V dropped 5 bases and J dropped 5 bases, with 22 bases sitting between them. CDR3 sequence (DNA): TGCGCCAGCAGCGAGGCCTTTGAGATTGACGGGAACAATGAGCAGTTCTTC. Translated: CASSEAFEIDGNNEQFF.

V is TRBV5-4 and J is TRBJ1-2; D perhaps matches TRBD1 (5 bases). The CDR3 consists of 16 residues. V was cut by 0 bases and J by 8 bases, with 20 bases left in between. The germline CDR1 and CDR2 sequences are SGHNT and YYREEE (reference sequence). The CDR3 here is CASSLDSGWGGSGYTF. CDR3 DNA sequence: TGTGCCAGCAGCTTGGATTCCGGTTGGGGGGGGTCAGGCTACACCTTC.

The chain links TRBV7-9 to TRBJ2-5, with 13 bases that match TRBD2. Germline assignment: CDR1 SEHNR and CDR2 FQNEAQ (reference sequence). The CDR3 contains 18 residues. V was clipped by 4 bases and J by 1 base; unmatched bases: 9. The CDR3 loop reads CASSSARTSGGLQETQYF. CDR3 DNA sequence: TGTGCCAGCAGCTCGGCTCGGACTAGCGGGGGCCTCCAAGAGACCCAGTACTTC.

This clone was detected only once. This chain connects TRBV18 to TRBJ2-5, with TRBD1 matching over 9 bases. CDR3 length: 16 residues. Germline CDR1 KGHSH, CDR2 LQKENI. With 6 bases clipped from V and 2 bases from J, the junction kept 10 bases outside the gene matches. The CDR3 region has the DNA TGTGCCAGCTCCCGCCTCGGGACAGGGCTACAAGAGACCCAGTACTTC. Protein sequence: CASSRLGTGLQETQYF.

The chain couples TRBV2 to TRBJ1-2; TRBD1 might be the D (5 bases). Trimming left V 3 bases short and J 8 bases short, with 13 bases between. CDR1 SNHLY and CDR2 FYNNEI come from the germline V gene. The CDR3 extends over 13 amino acids. The CDR3 nucleotides are TGTGCCAGCAGTGAGGGGGGGTTAGGCGGCTACACCTTC. This codes for CASSEGGLGGYTF.

This sequence joins TRBV4-1 and TRBJ1-1; 7 bases are a match to TRBD1. Germline trimming cut 5 bases from V and 5 bases from J; bases unmatched to any gene: 8. The CDR3 sequence is 14 residues long. From germline, CDR1 is MGHRA and CDR2 YSYEKL. CDR3 sequence reads: CASSLTGVGTEAFF. DNA of the CDR3: TGCGCCAGCAGCTTAACAGGGGTAGGGACTGAAGCTTTCTTT.

The sample holds one count of this clone. The chain has TRBV10-3 and TRBJ2-1, with TRBD1 matching 7 bases. Trimming took 2 bases from V and 3 from J; bases not matched to a gene: 10. Germline CDR1 ENHRY, CDR2 SYGVKD. This CDR3 contains 17 residues. The CDR3: CAISEQPPGQLYNEQFF. CDR3 bases: TGTGCCATCAGTGAGCAGCCCCCGGGACAGCTCTACAATGAGCAGTTCTTC.